This T cell receptor beta chain appears in the sequencing data of a study of long-term antiretroviral therapy in people with HIV. Study-level points and caveats: After ART, diversity increased yet remained lower than transplant donor controls.

With respect to this clone: Antigen unknown.

Running of the v3.0 immunoSEQ assay took place at survey level. The repertoire was sequenced with immunoSEQ multiplex PCR; TCRdb's copy has only in-frame clones and lacks some. The sample includes some 10,000 clones, around 75% of them seen just once. Germline V gene lookup returns CDR1 KGHSH and CDR2 LQKENI. CDR3 length: 14 amino acids. Losses at the gene ends were 3 bases for V and 6 bases for J; bases not matched to a gene: 7. The rearrangement uses TRBV18 and TRBJ2-7; TRBD1 matches 8 bases. The source is a man aged 40-49 years with HIV. The specimen was unsorted PBMCs, collected 1.8 years before starting antiretroviral therapy. The CDR3 DNA reads TGTGCCAGCTCACCGACGACAGGGGTGGGCGAGCAGTACTTC. Protein: CASSPTTGVGEQYF.